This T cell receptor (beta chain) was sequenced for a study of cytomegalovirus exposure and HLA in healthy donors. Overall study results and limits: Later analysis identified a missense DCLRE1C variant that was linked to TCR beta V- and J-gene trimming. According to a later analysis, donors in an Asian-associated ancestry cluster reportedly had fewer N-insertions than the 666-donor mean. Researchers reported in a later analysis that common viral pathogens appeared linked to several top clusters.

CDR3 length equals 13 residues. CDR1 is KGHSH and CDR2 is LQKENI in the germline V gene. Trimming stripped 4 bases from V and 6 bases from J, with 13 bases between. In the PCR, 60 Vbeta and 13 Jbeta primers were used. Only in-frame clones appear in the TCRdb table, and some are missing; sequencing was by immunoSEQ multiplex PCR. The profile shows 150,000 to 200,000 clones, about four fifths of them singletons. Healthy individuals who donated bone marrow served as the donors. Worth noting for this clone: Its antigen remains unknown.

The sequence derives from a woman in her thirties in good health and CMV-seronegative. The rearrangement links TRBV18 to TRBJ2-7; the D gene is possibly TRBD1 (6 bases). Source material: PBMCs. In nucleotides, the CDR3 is TGTGCCAGCTCACTATACAGGGACGGCGAGCAGTACTTC. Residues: CASSLYRDGEQYF.